One sample yielded the 10 T cell receptor beta chains listed below, sequenced in a study of blood T cells in healthy people across ages. A second 7 to 11 cycle PCR used barcoded and J-beta primers. In TCRdb, the 5' RACE reads were re-called with MiXCR into one record per CDR3 protein. Among about 800,000 distinct CDR3 sequences, more than 45% were seen once, and the ten largest hold about 20%. Sample: blood. These receptors all stem from a man younger than 40 in good health.

The CDR3 coding sequence is TGTGCCAGCAGCTTAAGCCCCGGGACAGGGGTATATGGCTACACCTTC. Translated: CASSLSPGTGVYGYTF. The chain couples TRBV7-2 to TRBJ1-2; 10 bases are a match to TRBD1. The CDR3 spans 16 residues. CDR1 is SGHTA and CDR2 is FQGNSA in the germline V gene. V shed 2 bases, J shed 5 bases, and the junction held 8 bases outside the gene matches.

J is TRBJ2-5 and V is TRBV4-3; D possibly corresponds to TRBD2 (6 bases). Germline V gene lookup returns CDR1 LGHNA and CDR2 YSLEER. V lost 2 bases and J lost 5, with 12 bases in between. The length of the CDR3 is 14 residues. The CDR3, as DNA: TGCGCCAGCAGCCAAAAACTAGGAGGGGAGACCCAGTACTTC. Amino acid sequence: CASSQKLGGETQYF.

The CDR3 sequence is CSARDVRGGDTQYF. In DNA form, the CDR3 reads TGCAGTGCTAGAGATGTTCGGGGGGGAGATACGCAGTATTTT. The V gene is TRBV20-1, the J gene TRBJ2-3; the match to TRBD2 covers 8 bases. The CDR3 covers 14 residues. Unmatched junction bases numbered 4, after V lost 0 bases and J lost 5 bases. Germline V lookup: CDR1 DFQATT, CDR2 SNEGSKA (reference sequence).

A few counts support this clonotype. This chain joins TRBV6-2 or TRBV6-3 and TRBJ1-2; a possible D gene is TRBD1 (5 bases). The length of the CDR3 is 14 residues. The germline gives CDR1 MNHEY, CDR2 SVGEGT. V was cut by 3 bases and J by 4 bases, with 12 bases left in between. CDR3 coding DNA: TGTGCCAGCAGTTATGGTCGGGGGACCTATGGCTACACCTTC. It translates to CASSYGRGTYGYTF.

The V and J genes are TRBV28 and TRBJ2-3, with a weak D call TRBD2 (7 bases). There are 14 residues in the CDR3. V lost 5 bases, J lost 5 bases, and 14 bases lay in between. Germline CDR1 is MDHEN and CDR2 is SYDVKM. The CDR3 DNA follows: TGTGCCAGCAGTAACTACAGGGAGGGAGATACGCAGTATTTT. Protein: CASSNYREGDTQYF.

Of note for this clonotype: A read error may produce the germline difference seen at one junction end. V is TRBV12-3 or TRBV12-4 and J is TRBJ2-3, with TRBD2 matching 9 bases. The CDR3 covers 14 residues. CDR3 DNA sequence: TGTGCCATCAATGGCGGGGGGGCCGGAGATGCGCAGTATTTT. This gives the protein CAINGGGAGDAQYF.

This clonotype was observed a handful of times. The chain couples TRBV7-2 to TRBJ2-5; D possibly corresponds to TRBD2 (7 bases). Per the germline V gene, CDR1 is SGHTA and CDR2 is FQGNSA. The CDR3 covers 17 residues. Between the trimmed V and J ends, which lost 5 bases and 8 bases, there was a span of 27 bases. The CDR3 DNA reads as TGTGCCAGCAGCGCATCTCCGGGGGGACAAGGGGGGAGAACCCAGTACTTC. Translating it yields CASSASPGGQGGRTQYF.

The J gene is TRBJ1-4, the V gene TRBV9, with TRBD1 identical over 9 bases. The V and J ends lost 0 bases and 7 bases, in that order; junction bases with no gene match: 7. This CDR3 comprises 16 residues. From germline, CDR1 is SGDLS and CDR2 YYNGEE. The CDR3 region is CASSVGTGALREKLFF. In nucleotides, the CDR3 is TGTGCCAGCAGCGTAGGGACAGGGGCTCTTCGTGAAAAACTGTTTTTT.

This chain uses TRBV2 with TRBJ2-5, with D unclear. Germline CDR1 reads SNHLY; CDR2 reads FYNNEI. The CDR3 is 10 amino acids. V lost 4 bases and J 7 bases, leaving 4 bases between the germline ends. CDR3 protein: CASSVGTQYF. As DNA, the CDR3 is TGTGCCAGCAGTGTTGGGACCCAGTACTTC.

In its sample, this clonotype was seen many times. The chain uses TRBV7-2 and TRBJ2-1; D gene unclear. Trimming left V 8 bases short and J 6 bases short, with 5 bases between. Germline-derived CDR1 and CDR2 are SGHTA and FQGNSA. The CDR3 length is 10 residues. The CDR3 region is CASGFNEQFF. The CDR3 bases are TGTGCCAGCGGTTTCAATGAGCAGTTCTTC. Complete variable domain (other parts from reference TRBV7-2 and TRBJ2-1): GAGVSQSPSNKVTEKGKDVELRCDPISGHTALYWYRQSLGQGLEFLIYFQGNSAPDKSGLPSDRFSAERTGGSVSTLTIQRTQQEDSAVYLCASGFNEQFFGPGTRLTVL.